This TCR beta chain was sequenced for a study of PD-L1 blockade in urothelial cancer. For the study at large: The patients first took atezolizumab in 2014, receiving 1,200 mg intravenously every 3 weeks. Analysis of the blood was performed 3 weeks (second dose) and 6 weeks after treatment start.

Germline-derived CDR1 and CDR2 are GTSNPN and SVGIG (reference sequence). The CDR3 spans 13 residues. The V gene end was trimmed by 4 bases and the J gene end by 4 bases; junction bases not matched to a gene: 4. Sequencing was performed with immunoSEQ multiplex PCR; in TCRdb, only in-frame clones are kept and a portion is missing. Altogether tens of thousands of clones are present, about four fifths being singletons, with the ten largest covering 8.5% to 10%. This clone was recorded only once. The time point is: pretreatment peripheral blood. V usage is TRBV30 and J usage is TRBJ2-3; 8 positions match TRBD2. The receptor was isolated from a woman aged 70-85 years with urothelial cancer. The material was PBMCs, obtained around atezolizumab (anti-PD-L1) treatment. Here the CDR3 DNA reads TGTGCCTGGAAGGCGGGAGGTGCAGATACGCAGTATTTT. This sequence encodes CAWKAGGADTQYF.